This T cell receptor (beta chain) was sequenced for a study of early T cells in non-severe SARS-CoV-2 infection. Germline V lookup: CDR1 SGHDT, CDR2 YYEEEE. The CDR3 sequence is 13 residues long. With 6 bases removed from V and 7 bases from J, the gap between germline ends came to 13 bases. cDNA molecules, individually, were tagged with unique molecular identifiers. TCRdb analysed the 5' RACE reads with MiXCR anew, one entry per CDR3 protein. The sample has 75,000 to 100,000 distinct CDR3 sequences; roughly 17% are singletons. The receptor was derived from an adult who was a healthcare worker with PCR-confirmed SARS-CoV-2 infection or an uninfected control (not recorded which). Sequenced: whole blood. The chain has TRBV5-6 and TRBJ2-2; tentative D call: TRBD2 (5 bases). CDR3 DNA: TGTGCCAGCACGCCTACTAGTAACGGGGAGCTGTTTTTT. Residues: CASTPTSNGELFF. Filled out from reference TRBV5-6 and TRBJ2-2, the complete variable domain reads DAGVTQSPTHLIKTRGQQVTLRCSPKSGHDTVSWYQQALGQGPQFIFQYYEEEERQRGNFPDRFSGHQFPNYSSELNVNALLLGDSALYLCASTPTSNGELFFGEGSRLTVL.